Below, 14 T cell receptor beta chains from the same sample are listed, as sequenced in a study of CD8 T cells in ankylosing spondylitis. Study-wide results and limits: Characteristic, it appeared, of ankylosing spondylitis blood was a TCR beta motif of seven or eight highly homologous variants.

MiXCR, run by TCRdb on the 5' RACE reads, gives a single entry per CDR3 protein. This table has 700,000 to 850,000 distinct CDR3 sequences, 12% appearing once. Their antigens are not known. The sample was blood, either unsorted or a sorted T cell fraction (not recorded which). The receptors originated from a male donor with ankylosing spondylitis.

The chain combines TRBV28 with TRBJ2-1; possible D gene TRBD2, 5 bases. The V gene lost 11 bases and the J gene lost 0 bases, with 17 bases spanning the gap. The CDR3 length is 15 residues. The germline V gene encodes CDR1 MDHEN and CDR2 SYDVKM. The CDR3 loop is CAAQEDFSSYNEQFF. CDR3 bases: TGTGCCGCCCAGGAGGACTTTAGCTCCTACAATGAGCAGTTCTTC.

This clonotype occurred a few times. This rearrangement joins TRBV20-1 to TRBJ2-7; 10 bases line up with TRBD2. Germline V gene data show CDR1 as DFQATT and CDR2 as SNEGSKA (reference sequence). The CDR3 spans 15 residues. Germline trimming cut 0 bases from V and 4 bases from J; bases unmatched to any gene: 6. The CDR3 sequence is CSARDHSSGSYEQYF. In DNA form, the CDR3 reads TGCAGTGCTAGAGATCATTCTAGCGGGAGTTACGAGCAGTACTTC.

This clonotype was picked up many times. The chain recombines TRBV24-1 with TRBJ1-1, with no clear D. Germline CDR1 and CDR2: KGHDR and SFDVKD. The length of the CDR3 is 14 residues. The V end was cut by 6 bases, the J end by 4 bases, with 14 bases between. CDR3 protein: CATSSLTSGTEAFF. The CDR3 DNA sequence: TGTGCCACCAGTTCACTTACAAGTGGCACTGAAGCTTTCTTT.

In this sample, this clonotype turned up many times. CDR3 sequence reads: CASSSNRGPTPEAFF. The CDR3 DNA follows: TGTGCCAGCAGTTCCAACAGGGGGCCTACGCCTGAAGCTTTCTTT. The chain employs TRBV27 and TRBJ1-1; 9 positions match TRBD1. V lost 4 bases and J lost 6; bases outside the gene matches: 9. The length of the CDR3 is 15 residues. Per the germline V gene, CDR1 is MNHEY and CDR2 is SMNVEV (reference sequence).

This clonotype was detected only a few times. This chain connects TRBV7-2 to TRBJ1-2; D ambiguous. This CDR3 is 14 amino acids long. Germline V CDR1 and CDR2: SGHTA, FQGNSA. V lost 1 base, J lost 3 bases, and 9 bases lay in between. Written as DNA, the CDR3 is TGTGCCAGCAGCTTAGGGCACAGCTACTATGGCTACACCTTC. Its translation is CASSLGHSYYGYTF.

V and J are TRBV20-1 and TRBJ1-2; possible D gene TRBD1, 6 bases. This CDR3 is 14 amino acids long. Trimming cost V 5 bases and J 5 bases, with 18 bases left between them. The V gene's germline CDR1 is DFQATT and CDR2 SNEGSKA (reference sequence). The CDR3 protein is CSAGPGEAYYGYTF. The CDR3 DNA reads TGCAGTGCTGGACCAGGGGAGGCCTATTATGGCTACACCTTC.

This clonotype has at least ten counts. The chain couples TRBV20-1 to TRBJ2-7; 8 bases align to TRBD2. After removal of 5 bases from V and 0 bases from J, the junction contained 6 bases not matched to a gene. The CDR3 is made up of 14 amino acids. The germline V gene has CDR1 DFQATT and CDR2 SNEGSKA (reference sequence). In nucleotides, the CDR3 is TGCAGTGCTCGTCCCGGGACTAGCTCCTACGAGCAGTACTTC. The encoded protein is CSARPGTSSYEQYF.

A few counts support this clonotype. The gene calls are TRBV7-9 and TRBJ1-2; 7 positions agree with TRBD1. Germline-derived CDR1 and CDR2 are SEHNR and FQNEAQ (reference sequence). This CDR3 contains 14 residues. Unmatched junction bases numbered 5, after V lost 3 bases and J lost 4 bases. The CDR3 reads CASSLQQGTYGYTF. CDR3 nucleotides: TGTGCCAGCAGCTTGCAACAGGGGACCTATGGCTACACCTTC.

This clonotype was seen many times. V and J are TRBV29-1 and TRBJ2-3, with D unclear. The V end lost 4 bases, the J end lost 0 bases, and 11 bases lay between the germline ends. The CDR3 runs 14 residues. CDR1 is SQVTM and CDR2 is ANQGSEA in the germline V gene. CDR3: CSVGVGSSTDTQYF. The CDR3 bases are TGCAGCGTTGGGGTGGGGTCTAGCACAGATACGCAGTATTTT.

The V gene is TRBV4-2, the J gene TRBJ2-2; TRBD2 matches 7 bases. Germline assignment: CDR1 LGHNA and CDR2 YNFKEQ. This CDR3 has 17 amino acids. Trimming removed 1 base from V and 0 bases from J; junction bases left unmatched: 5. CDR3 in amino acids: CASSQVRGGTNTGELFF. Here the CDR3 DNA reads TGTGCCAGCAGCCAAGTGAGGGGAGGGACGAACACCGGGGAGCTGTTTTTT.

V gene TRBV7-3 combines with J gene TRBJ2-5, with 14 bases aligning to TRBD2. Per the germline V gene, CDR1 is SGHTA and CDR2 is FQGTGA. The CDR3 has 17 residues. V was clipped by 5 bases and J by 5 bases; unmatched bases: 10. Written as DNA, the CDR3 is TGTGCCAGCAGCAAGTGGACTAGCGGGGGGCTAGAGGAGACCCAGTACTTC. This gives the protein CASSKWTSGGLEETQYF.

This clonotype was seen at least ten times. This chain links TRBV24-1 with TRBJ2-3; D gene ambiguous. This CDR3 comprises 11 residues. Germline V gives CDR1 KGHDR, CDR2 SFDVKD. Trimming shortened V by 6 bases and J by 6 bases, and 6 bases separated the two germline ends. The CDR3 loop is CATSLSDTQYF. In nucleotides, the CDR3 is TGTGCCACCAGTTTATCGGATACGCAGTATTTT.

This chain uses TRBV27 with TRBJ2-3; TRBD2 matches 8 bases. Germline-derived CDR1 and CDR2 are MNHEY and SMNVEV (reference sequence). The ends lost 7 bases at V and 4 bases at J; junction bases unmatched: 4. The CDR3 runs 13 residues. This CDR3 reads CASTRLASDTQYF. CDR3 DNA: TGTGCCAGCACCAGACTAGCGTCAGATACGCAGTATTTT.

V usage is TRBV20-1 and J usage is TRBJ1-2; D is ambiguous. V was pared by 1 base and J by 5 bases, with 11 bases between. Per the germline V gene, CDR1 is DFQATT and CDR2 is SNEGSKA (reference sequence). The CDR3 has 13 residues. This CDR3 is CSARVGGEYGYTF. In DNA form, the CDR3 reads TGCAGTGCTAGAGTCGGCGGGGAGTATGGCTACACCTTC.